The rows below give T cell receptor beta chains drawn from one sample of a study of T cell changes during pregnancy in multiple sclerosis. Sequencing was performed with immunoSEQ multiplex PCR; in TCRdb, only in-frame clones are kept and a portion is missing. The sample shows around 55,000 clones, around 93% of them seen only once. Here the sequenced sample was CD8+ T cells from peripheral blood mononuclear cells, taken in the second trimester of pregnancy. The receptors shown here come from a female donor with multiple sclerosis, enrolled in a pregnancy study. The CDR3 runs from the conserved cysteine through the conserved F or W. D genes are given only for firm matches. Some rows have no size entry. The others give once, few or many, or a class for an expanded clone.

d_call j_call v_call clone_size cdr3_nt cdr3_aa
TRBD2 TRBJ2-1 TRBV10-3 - TGTGCCATCAGTGAGTCGGGGGGGAATGAGCAGTTCTTC CAISESGGNEQFF
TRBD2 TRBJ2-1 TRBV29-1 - TGCAGCGTCCCCCCGGGAGGTAGGGACTACAATGAGCAGTTCTTC CSVPPGGRDYNEQFF
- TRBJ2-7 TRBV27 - TGTGCCAGCAGTTTAATTGGGGGGATCCACGAGCAGTACTTC CASSLIGGIHEQYF
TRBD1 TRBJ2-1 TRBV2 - TGTGCCAGCAGTGAAGCTGGCAGGGGGTCCTACAATGAGCAGTTCTTC CASSEAGRGSYNEQFF
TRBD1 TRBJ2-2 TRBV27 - TGTGCCAGCAGCCTACATACAGGGGGGATCGGGGAGCTGTTTTTT CASSLHTGGIGELFF
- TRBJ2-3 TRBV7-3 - TGTGCCAGCAGCTTTTCCGGGGGAGCAGATACGCAGTATTTT CASSFSGGADTQYF
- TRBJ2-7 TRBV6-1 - TGTGCCAGCAGTACTAACCAACCCGAGCAGTACTTC CASSTNQPEQYF
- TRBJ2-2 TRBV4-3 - TGCGCCAGCAGCCGTCAGTACCCGAACACCGGGGAGCTGTTTTTT CASSRQYPNTGELFF
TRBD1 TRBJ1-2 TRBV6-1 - TGTGCCAGCAGTGAATGGGACAGCTATGGCTACACCTTC CASSEWDSYGYTF
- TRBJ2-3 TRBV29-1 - TGCAGCTCTCGAGGCACAGATACGCAGTATTTT CSSRGTDTQYF
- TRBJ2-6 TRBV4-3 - TGCGCCAGCAGCCAAGACTCCTCTGGGGCCAACGTCCTGACTTTC CASSQDSSGANVLTF
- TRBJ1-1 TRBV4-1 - TGCGCCAGCAGCTTCGGACATAACACTGAAGCTTTCTTT CASSFGHNTEAFF
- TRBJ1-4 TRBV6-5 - TGTGCCAGCAGTTACTCTAACCGGAATGAAAAACTGTTTTTT CASSYSNRNEKLFF
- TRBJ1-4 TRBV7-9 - TGTGCCAGCAGTCCCCTGTCAGGACAACGTAATGAAAAACTGTTTTTT CASSPLSGQRNEKLFF
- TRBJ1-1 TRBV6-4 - TGTGCCAGCAGACTATATCCAGATAACACTGAAGCTTTCTTT CASRLYPDNTEAFF
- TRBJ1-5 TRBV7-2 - TGTGCCAGCAGCTTAGTGGGGGCGGACCAGCCCCAGCATTTT CASSLVGADQPQHF
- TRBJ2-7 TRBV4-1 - TGCGCCAGCAGCCAAGGACTCGAGCAGTACTTC CASSQGLEQYF
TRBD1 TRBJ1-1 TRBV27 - TGTGCCAGCAGTTTATCCCGACAGGGAGGAACTGAAGCTTTCTTT CASSLSRQGGTEAFF
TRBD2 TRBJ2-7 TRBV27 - TGTGCCAGCAGCTCCCTGTGGGGAGGGCGACCTGATCACGAGCAGTACTTC CASSSLWGGRPDHEQYF
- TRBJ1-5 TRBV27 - TGTGCCAGCACCAACCGAGCTGGCAATCAGCCCCAGCATTTT CASTNRAGNQPQHF
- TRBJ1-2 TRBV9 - TGTGCCAGCAGAGCCGATCAGGACTATGGCTACACCTTC CASRADQDYGYTF
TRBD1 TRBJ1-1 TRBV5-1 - TGCGCCAGCAGCTTGACAGGGGCGAGCGGCACTGAAGCTTTCTTT CASSLTGASGTEAFF
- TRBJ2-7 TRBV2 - TGTGCCAGCAGGCGTACAGGGATTCATTACGAGCAGTACTTC CASRRTGIHYEQYF
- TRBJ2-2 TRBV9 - TGTGCCAGCAGCTCCGATCCGCGTTTTGACACCGGGGAGCTGTTTTTT CASSSDPRFDTGELFF
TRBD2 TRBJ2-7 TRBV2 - TGTGCCAGCAGTGAAGGGGCGGGAGGGACCTACGAGCAGTACTTC CASSEGAGGTYEQYF
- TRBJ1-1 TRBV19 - TGTGCCAGTAGTACTTCGGTGGTCACTGAAGCTTTCTTT CASSTSVVTEAFF
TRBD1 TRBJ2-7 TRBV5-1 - TGCGCCAGCAGCTTTACAGGGGTCCGCGACGAGCAGTACTTC CASSFTGVRDEQYF
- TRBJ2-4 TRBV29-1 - TGCAGCGTTGGGGGGGGGCAGGAAAACATTCAGTACTTC CSVGGGQENIQYF
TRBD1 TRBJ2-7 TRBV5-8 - TGTGCCAGCAGCTTCGACAGGGTCGAGCAGTACTTC CASSFDRVEQYF
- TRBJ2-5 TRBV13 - TGTGCCAGCAGCTTAGTAGCCCCAACCGGGACTGCTGTGGCGACCCAGTACTTC CASSLVAPTGTAVATQYF
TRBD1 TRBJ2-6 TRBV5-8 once TGTGCCAGCAGCGCAGGGGGTGGGCTCTCTGGGGCCAACGTCCTGACTTTC CASSAGGGLSGANVLTF
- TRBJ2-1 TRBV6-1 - TGTGCCAGCAGTGTAGCCAGCTCCTACAATGAGCAGTTCTTC CASSVASSYNEQFF
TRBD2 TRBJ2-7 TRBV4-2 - TGTGCCAGCAGGCGACTAGCGGGAGATGATGAGCAGTACTTC CASRRLAGDDEQYF
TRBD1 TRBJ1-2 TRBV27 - TGTGCCAGCAGTCCCACGGGACAGGGGGCTAGGTATGGCTACACCTTC CASSPTGQGARYGYTF
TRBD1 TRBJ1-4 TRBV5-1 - TGCGCCAGCAGCCTGGAACCGGGGACAGGCTATGAAAAACTGTTTTTT CASSLEPGTGYEKLFF
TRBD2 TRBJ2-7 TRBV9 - TGTGCCAGCAGCGTGGGGGGGGGACTAGCGGGAGCCTACGAGCAGTACTTC CASSVGGGLAGAYEQYF
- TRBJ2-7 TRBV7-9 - TGTGCCAGCAGCTTAGCGGGGGGAGGTCCTGACGAGCAGTACTTC CASSLAGGGPDEQYF
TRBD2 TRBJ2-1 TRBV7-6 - TGTGCCAGCAGCCCCACCGTGCGGCTAGCGGGAGCCCCTTCCTCCTACAATGAGCAGTTCTTC CASSPTVRLAGAPSSYNEQFF
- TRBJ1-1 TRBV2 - TGTACTAGGCAGGGGAAAATGAACACTGAAGCTTTCTTT CTRQGKMNTEAFF
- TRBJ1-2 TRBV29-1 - TGCAGCGTTGAAGGGGACTCTAACTATGGCTACACCTTC CSVEGDSNYGYTF
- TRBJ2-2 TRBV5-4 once TGTGCCAGCATAGGCGGAACCGGGGAGCTGTTTTTT CASIGGTGELFF
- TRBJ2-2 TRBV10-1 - TGCGTCCCAGGTAGGGGCTCGAGCCCGTTTTTT CVPGRGSSPFF